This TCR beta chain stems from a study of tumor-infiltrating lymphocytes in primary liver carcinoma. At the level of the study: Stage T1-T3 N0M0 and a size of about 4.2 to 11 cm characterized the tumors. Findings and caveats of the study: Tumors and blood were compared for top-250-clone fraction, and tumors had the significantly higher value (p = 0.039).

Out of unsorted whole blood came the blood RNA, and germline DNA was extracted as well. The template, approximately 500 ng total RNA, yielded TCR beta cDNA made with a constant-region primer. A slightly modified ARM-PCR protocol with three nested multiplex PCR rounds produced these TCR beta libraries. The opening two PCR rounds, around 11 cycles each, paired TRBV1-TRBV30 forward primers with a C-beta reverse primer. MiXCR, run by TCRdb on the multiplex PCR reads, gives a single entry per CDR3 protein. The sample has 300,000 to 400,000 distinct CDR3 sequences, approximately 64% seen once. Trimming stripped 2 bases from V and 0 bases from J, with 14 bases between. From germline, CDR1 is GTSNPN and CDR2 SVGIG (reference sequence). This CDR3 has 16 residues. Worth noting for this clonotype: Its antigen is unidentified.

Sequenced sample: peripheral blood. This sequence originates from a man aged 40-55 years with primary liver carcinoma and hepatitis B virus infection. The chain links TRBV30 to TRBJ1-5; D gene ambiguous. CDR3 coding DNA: TGTGCCTGGAGTCCCGGGCACCTTTATAGCAATCAGCCCCAGCATTTT. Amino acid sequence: CAWSPGHLYSNQPQHF.